Listed below are T cell receptor beta chains from one sample, sequenced in a study of cytomegalovirus exposure and HLA in healthy donors. Profiled with immunoSEQ multiplex PCR; TCRdb holds only in-frame clones, not every one. The data show 150,000 to 160,000 clones, approximately 75% seen once. Material: PBMCs. These receptors were taken from a man in his late teens or twenties in good health and CMV-seronegative. The CDR3 runs from the conserved cysteine through the conserved F or W. A D gene is named only where the DNA matches it firmly. Size tells how often a clone was seen (once, few, many) or the class of an expanded clone, and some rows leave it out.

v_call	d_call	clone_size	j_call	cdr3_length	cdr3_nt	cdr3_aa
TRBV2	TRBD1	once	TRBJ1-4	19	TGTGCCAGCAGTGAAAACGGACAGGGATGGCTTGCAACTAATGAAAAACTGTTTTTT	CASSENGQGWLATNEKLFF
TRBV28	TRBD1	.	TRBJ1-1	15	TGTGCCAGCAGTTCTCAGGGGGAAGGGAACACTGAAGCTTTCTTT	CASSSQGEGNTEAFF
TRBV7-2	TRBD2	few	TRBJ2-6	18	TGTGCCAGCAGCTACGGACTAGCGGGGGGTTCTGGGGCCAACGTCCTGACTTTC	CASSYGLAGGSGANVLTF
TRBV7-3	.	.	TRBJ2-3	16	TGTGCCAGCAGCCCGGGGGACAGCGGGTTCACAGATACGCAGTATTTT	CASSPGDSGFTDTQYF
TRBV11-2	TRBD2	.	TRBJ2-1	16	TGTGCCAGCAGCTTAGAGAGGACTAGCGGGGGAAATGAGCAGTTCTTC	CASSLERTSGGNEQFF
TRBV19	TRBD2	.	TRBJ2-1	15	TGTGCCAGTAGTCTGTCGGGGGGGGATTACAATGAGCAGTTCTTC	CASSLSGGDYNEQFF
TRBV5-6	.	.	TRBJ1-3	17	TGTGCCAGCAGCTTGGGGGGGGGCTCCCCCTCTGGAAACACCATATATTTT	CASSLGGGSPSGNTIYF
TRBV9	.	.	TRBJ2-7	13	TGTGCCAGCAGCGTAGGCGGTAATAACGAGCAGTACTTC	CASSVGGNNEQYF
TRBV10-1	.	few	TRBJ2-5	14	TGCGCCAGCAGTGACACGACAGGGAGGGAGACCCAGTACTTC	CASSDTTGRETQYF
TRBV7-2	.	.	TRBJ1-2	14	TGTGCCAGCAGCTTACGTGAAGCTGGCTATGGCTACACCTTC	CASSLREAGYGYTF
TRBV7-9	TRBD1	once	TRBJ2-3	14	TGTGCCAGCAGCTGGGGACAGGGACCCGATACGCAGTATTTT	CASSWGQGPDTQYF
TRBV4-1	.	.	TRBJ1-1	12	TGCGCCAGCAGCCAAGCCGGCACTGAAGCTTTCTTT	CASSQAGTEAFF
TRBV10-3	.	once	TRBJ1-5	14	TGTGCCTCCGGAACAGGGTCAGGCAATCAGCCCCAGCATTTT	CASGTGSGNQPQHF
TRBV19	TRBD1	few	TRBJ2-7	15	TGTGCCAGTAGTGCGCACAGGGGTCCTTACGACGAGCAGTACTTC	CASSAHRGPYDEQYF
TRBV9	.	.	TRBJ1-6	15	TGTGCCAGCAGCCCCCAGGGGCGCGGTCAGTCACCCCTCCACTTT	CASSPQGRGQSPLHF
TRBV27	TRBD2	few	TRBJ2-1	15	TGTGCCAGCAGTTTTAGCGGGGAAGGTTACAATGAGCAGTTCTTC	CASSFSGEGYNEQFF
TRBV5-1	.	.	TRBJ1-1	15	TGCGCCAGCAGCTTGGAATCAGGGCCGTGGACTGAAGCTTTCTTT	CASSLESGPWTEAFF
TRBV5-4	.	.	TRBJ2-3	15	TGTGCCAGCAGGCCGGGGATTAGCGGCACAGATACGCAGTATTTT	CASRPGISGTDTQYF
TRBV29-1	TRBD2	.	TRBJ2-1	14	TGCAGCGCGGGGGGGCCAGTGCTTCGCAATGAGCAGTTCTTC	CSAGGPVLRNEQFF
TRBV10-3	TRBD2	.	TRBJ2-3	17	TGTGCCATCAGTGGAGTTTTTAGCGGGGGGATCACAGATACGCAGTATTTT	CAISGVFSGGITDTQYF
TRBV5-5	.	.	TRBJ1-5	17	TGTGCCAGCAGCTTGGCGGTTGGGCAGGCCGCAGGTCAGCCCCAGCATTTT	CASSLAVGQAAGQPQHF
TRBV18	.	.	TRBJ1-1	13	TGTGCCAGCTCACCCGGGGGGGATACTGAAGCTTTCTTT	CASSPGGDTEAFF
TRBV28	.	few	TRBJ1-1	14	TGTGCCAGCATTGTTCCGGGTCAGTACACTGAAGCTTTCTTT	CASIVPGQYTEAFF
TRBV29-1	.	.	TRBJ2-7	13	TGCAGCGTTGCGGGGGACAGAACCTACGAGCAGTACTTC	CSVAGDRTYEQYF
TRBV6-1	.	.	TRBJ2-3	17	TGTGCCAGCAGTGAAAGGAGGGGCTCATTTAGCACAGATACGCAGTATTTT	CASSERRGSFSTDTQYF
TRBV11-2	.	.	TRBJ2-7	14	TGTGCCAGCAGCTCCCTTACGGGGGTTTACGAGCAGTACTTC	CASSSLTGVYEQYF
TRBV5-4	TRBD1	.	TRBJ1-4	15	TGTGCCAGCAGCTTTACAGGGGAGAATAATGAAAAACTGTTTTTT	CASSFTGENNEKLFF
TRBV5-6	TRBD1	few	TRBJ2-2	13	TGTGCCAGCAGCTTGACAGGGGCCGGGGAGCTGTTTTTT	CASSLTGAGELFF
TRBV4-3	TRBD2	.	TRBJ2-7	16	TGCGCCAGCAGCCAAGATTGGGCTAGCGGGCTCTACGAGCAGTACTTC	CASSQDWASGLYEQYF
TRBV5-5	TRBD1	.	TRBJ1-2	14	TGTGCCAGCAGCTTACAGACAGGGAACTATGGCTACACCTTC	CASSLQTGNYGYTF
TRBV7-6	.	.	TRBJ1-6	16	TGTGCCAGCAGCTCGGACAGACCTTACAAGAATTCACCCCTCCACTTT	CASSSDRPYKNSPLHF
TRBV6-1	TRBD1	.	TRBJ2-5	14	TGTGCCAGCAGTCTGGGACAGGGATCAGGGACCCAGTACTTC	CASSLGQGSGTQYF
TRBV7-9	.	.	TRBJ1-1	14	TGTGCCAGCAGCTTGAGTGGGGGCATCACTGAAGCTTTCTTT	CASSLSGGITEAFF
TRBV5-6	TRBD1	few	TRBJ1-5	13	TGTGCCAGCAGCGGAACAGGGGAGCAGCCCCAGCATTTT	CASSGTGEQPQHF
TRBV28	.	.	TRBJ1-4	15	TGTGCCAGCGTCCCCCTGGGCCTGTATAATGAAAAACTGTTTTTT	CASVPLGLYNEKLFF
TRBV12-1	.	.	TRBJ1-6	16	TGTGCCAGCAGCTTGGACAGGGACCCTCTAAGGTCACCCCTCCACTTT	CASSLDRDPLRSPLHF
TRBV4-2	TRBD1	.	TRBJ1-2	14	TGTGCCAGCAGCGAAACCGGGACAGGGTATGGCTACACCTTC	CASSETGTGYGYTF
TRBV27	.	once	TRBJ2-6	15	TGTGCCAGCAGTCCCCGGATGAGGGGGGCCAACGTCCTGACTTTC	CASSPRMRGANVLTF